Sequencing of this TCR beta chain was carried out in a study of blood T cell repertoires in COVID-19. Sequencing was performed with immunoSEQ multiplex PCR; in TCRdb, only in-frame clones are kept and a portion is missing. The sample lists 200,000 to 250,000 clones; approximately 78% were seen once. In its sample, this clone was seen once. Source material: peripheral blood. This receptor was identified in a woman of 80 years or more with COVID-19, enrolled during active disease.

In nucleotides, the CDR3 is TGTGCCAGCAGTGCCAGGAGGAGCAATCAGCCCCAGCATTTT. Translated: CASSARRSNQPQHF. The chain uses TRBV2 and TRBJ1-5, with D uncertain. V was trimmed by 4 bases and J by 1 base, leaving 8 bases between them. This CDR3 is built from 14 residues. Germline loops: CDR1 SNHLY, CDR2 FYNNEI.